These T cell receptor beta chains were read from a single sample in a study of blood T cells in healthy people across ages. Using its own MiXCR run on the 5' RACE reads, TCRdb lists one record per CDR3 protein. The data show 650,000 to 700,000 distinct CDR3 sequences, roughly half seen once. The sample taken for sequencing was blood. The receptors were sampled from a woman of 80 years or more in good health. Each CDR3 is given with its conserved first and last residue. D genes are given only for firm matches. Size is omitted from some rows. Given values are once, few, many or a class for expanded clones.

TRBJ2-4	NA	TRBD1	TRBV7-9	TGTGCCAGCAGCCGCCGACAGGGCATTCAGTACTTC	CASSRRQGIQYF
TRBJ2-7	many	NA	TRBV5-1	TGCGCCAGCAGATTGACCTACGAGCAGTACTTC	CASRLTYEQYF
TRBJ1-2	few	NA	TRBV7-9	TGTGCCAGCAGCCCTAACCAAGCCGAGTATGGCTACACCTTC	CASSPNQAEYGYTF
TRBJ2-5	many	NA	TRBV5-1	TGCGCCAGCAGCTCGTTCTCGGGCCCGGGAGAGACCCAGTACTTC	CASSSFSGPGETQYF
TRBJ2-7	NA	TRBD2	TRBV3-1	TGTGCCAGCAGCCAAGGGACTAGCGGCTACAATGAGCAGTACTTC	CASSQGTSGYNEQYF
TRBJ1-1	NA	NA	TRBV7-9	TGTGCCACCCAGCTTAATTGGGGGCCGAACACTGAAGCTTTCTTT	CATQLNWGPNTEAFF
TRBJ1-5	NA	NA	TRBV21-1	TGTACCAGCCGGGGGTCGTCAGTCAGCCTAAGCAATCAGCCCCAGCATTTT	CTSRGSSVSLSNQPQHF
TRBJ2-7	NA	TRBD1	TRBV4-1	TGCGCCAGCAGCAGGGGACAGCCACCCTACGAGCAGTACTTC	CASSRGQPPYEQYF
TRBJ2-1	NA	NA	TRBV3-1	TGTGCCAGCAGCCGGGGGTCAGTTGAGCAGTTCTTC	CASSRGSVEQFF
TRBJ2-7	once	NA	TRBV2	TGTGTCAGCAGTGATATAACAGGGCCAAGGAACGAGCAGTACTTC	CVSSDITGPRNEQYF
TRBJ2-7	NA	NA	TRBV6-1	TGTGCCAGCAGTGAAGTAAAGGTCAAGCAGTACTTC	CASSEVKVKQYF
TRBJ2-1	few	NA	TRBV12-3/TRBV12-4	TGTGCCAGCAGTTTTGGGAGTGGCCGGGATGAGCAGTTCTTC	CASSFGSGRDEQFF
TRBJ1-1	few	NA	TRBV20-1	TGCAGTGCTAGAGTCCGACCGGCGTCGAACACTGAAGCTTTCTTT	CSARVRPASNTEAFF
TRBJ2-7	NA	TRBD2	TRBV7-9	TGTGCCAGCTCCCAGAGCGGGGGGCCTTCCTACGAGCAGTACTTC	CASSQSGGPSYEQYF
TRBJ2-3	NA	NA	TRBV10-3	TGTGCCATCAGGGGCCATTCCCTTAGCACAGATACGCAGTATTTT	CAIRGHSLSTDTQYF